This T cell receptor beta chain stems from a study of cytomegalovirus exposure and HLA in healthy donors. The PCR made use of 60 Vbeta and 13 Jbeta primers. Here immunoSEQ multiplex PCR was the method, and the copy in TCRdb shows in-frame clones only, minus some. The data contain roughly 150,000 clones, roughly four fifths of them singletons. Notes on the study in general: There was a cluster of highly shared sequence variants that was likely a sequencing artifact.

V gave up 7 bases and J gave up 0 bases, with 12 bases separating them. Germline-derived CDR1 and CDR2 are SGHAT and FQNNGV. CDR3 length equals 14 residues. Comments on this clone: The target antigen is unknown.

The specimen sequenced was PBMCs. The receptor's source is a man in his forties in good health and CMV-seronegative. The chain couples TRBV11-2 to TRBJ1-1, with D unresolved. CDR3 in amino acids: CASNQNRVNTEAFF. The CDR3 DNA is TGTGCCAGCAACCAAAACCGGGTGAACACTGAAGCTTTCTTT.